This T cell receptor (beta chain) was retrieved from a study of blood T cells in healthy people across ages. Every sample yielded at least 6 million isolated PBMCs. Trimming left V 3 bases short and J 3 bases short, with 14 bases between. The CDR3 covers 15 residues. The germline V gene has CDR1 MDHEN and CDR2 SYDVKM. Combining a sample-barcoded 5' primer with a J-beta primer mix, a second PCR ran for about 7 to 12 cycles. One entry per CDR3 protein, called by TCRdb with MiXCR from the 5' RACE reads. This sample has approximately 800,000 distinct CDR3 sequences; 53% occur once, and the top ten carry under 50%.

This TCR derives from a man older than 75 in good health. The rearrangement joins TRBV28 to TRBJ2-5; tentatively, D is TRBD2 (6 bases). Sequenced: blood. The CDR3 region has the DNA TGTGCCAGCAGTTTGAGCAGGAGGGCAAAAGAGACCCAGTACTTC. This codes for CASSLSRRAKETQYF. The full variable domain, its missing parts supplied by reference TRBV28 and TRBJ2-5, is DVKVTQSSRYLVKRTGEKVFLECVQDMDHENMFWYRQDPGLGLRLIYFSYDVKMKEKGDIPEGYSVSREKKERFSLILESASTNQTSMYLCASSLSRRAKETQYFGPGTRLLVL.